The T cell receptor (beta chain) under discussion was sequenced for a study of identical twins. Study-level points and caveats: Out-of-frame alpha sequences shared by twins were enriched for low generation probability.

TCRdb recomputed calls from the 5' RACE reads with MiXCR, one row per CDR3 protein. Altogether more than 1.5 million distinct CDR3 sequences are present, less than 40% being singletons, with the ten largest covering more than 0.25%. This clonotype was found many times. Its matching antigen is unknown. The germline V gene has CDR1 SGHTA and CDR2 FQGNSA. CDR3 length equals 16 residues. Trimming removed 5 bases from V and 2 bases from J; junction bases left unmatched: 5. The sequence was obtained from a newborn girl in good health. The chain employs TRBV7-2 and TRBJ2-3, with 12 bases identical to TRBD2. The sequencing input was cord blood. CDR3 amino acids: CASSLGTSGYTDTQYF. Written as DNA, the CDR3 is TGTGCCAGCAGCCTCGGGACTAGCGGGTACACAGATACGCAGTATTTT.